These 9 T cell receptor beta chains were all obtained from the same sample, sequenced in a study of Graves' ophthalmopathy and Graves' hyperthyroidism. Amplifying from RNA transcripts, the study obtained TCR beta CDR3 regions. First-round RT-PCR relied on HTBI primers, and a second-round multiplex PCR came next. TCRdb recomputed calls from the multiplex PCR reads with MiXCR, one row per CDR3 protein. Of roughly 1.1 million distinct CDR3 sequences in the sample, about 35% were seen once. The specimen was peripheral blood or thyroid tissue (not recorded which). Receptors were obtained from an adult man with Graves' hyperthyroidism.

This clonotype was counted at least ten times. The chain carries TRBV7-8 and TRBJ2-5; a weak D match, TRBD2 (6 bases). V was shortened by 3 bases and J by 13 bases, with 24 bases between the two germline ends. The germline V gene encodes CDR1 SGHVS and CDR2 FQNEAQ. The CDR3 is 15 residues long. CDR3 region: CASSLVEVNGGAMYF. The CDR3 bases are TGTGCCAGCAGCTTGGTGGAAGTAAACGGCGGGGCGATGTACTTC. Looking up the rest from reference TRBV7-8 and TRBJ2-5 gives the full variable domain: GAGVSQSPRYKVAKRGQDVALRCDPISGHVSLFWYQQALGQGPEFLTYFQNEAQLDKSGLPSDRFFAERPEGSVSTLKIQRTQQEDSAVYLCASSLVEVNGGAMYFGPGTRLLVL.

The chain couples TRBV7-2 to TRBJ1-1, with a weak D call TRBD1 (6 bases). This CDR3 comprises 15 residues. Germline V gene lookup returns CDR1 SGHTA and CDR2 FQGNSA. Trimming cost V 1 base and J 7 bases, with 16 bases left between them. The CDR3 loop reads CASSLGRGGGFEAFF. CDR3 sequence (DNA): TGTGCCAGCAGCTTAGGGCGCGGGGGCGGGTTTGAAGCTTTCTTT.

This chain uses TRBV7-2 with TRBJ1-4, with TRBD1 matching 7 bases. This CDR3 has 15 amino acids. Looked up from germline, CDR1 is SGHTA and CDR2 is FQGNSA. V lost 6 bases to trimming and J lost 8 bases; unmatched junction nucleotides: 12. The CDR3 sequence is CASSREGAVKEKLFF. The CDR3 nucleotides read TGTGCCAGCAGTCGAGAGGGGGCAGTGAAAGAAAAACTGTTTTTT. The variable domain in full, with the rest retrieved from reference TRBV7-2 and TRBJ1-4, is GAGVSQSPSNKVTEKGKDVELRCDPISGHTALYWYRQSLGQGLEFLIYFQGNSAPDKSGLPSDRFSAERTGGSVSTLTIQRTQQEDSAVYLCASSREGAVKEKLFFGSGTQLSVL.

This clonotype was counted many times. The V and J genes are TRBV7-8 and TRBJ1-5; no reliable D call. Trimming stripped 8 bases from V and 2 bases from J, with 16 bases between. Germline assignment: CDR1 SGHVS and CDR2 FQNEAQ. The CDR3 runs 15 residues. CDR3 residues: CASCRSTGGNQPQHF. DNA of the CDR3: TGTGCCAGCTGCCGGAGTACTGGTGGCAATCAGCCCCAGCATTTT.

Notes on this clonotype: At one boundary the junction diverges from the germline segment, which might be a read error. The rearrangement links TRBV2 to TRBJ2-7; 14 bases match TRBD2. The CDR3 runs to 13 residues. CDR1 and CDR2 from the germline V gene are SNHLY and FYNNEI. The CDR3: CACRPGLAGVQYF. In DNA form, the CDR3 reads TGTGCCTGCAGACCGGGACTAGCGGGAGTTCAGTACTTC.

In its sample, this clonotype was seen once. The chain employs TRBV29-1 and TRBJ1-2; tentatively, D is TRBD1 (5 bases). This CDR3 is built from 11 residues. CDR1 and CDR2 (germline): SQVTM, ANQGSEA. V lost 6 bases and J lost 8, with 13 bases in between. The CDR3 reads CSVTGGNGYTF. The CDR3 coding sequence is TGCAGCGTCACGGGGGGGAACGGCTACACCTTC.

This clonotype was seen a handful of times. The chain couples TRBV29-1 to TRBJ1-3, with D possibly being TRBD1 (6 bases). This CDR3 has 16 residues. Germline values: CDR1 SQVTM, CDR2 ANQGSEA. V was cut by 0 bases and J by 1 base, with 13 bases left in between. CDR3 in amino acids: CSVEDRGHESGNTIYF. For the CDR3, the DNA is TGCAGCGTTGAAGATCGGGGACACGAATCTGGAAACACCATATATTTT.

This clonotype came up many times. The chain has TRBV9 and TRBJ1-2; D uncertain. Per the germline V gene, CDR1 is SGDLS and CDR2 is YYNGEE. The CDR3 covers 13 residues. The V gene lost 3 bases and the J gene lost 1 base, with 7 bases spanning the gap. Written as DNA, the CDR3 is TGTGCCAGCAGCGGGGGTGTTAACTATGGCTACACCTTC. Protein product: CASSGGVNYGYTF.

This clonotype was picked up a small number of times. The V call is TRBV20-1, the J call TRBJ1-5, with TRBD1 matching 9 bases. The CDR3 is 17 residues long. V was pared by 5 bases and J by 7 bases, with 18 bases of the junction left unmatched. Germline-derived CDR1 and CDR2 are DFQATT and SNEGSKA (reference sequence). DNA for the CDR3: TGCAGTGCTCCTACCGGGACAGGGACAGTATTTAACCAGCCCCAGCATTTT. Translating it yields CSAPTGTGTVFNQPQHF.